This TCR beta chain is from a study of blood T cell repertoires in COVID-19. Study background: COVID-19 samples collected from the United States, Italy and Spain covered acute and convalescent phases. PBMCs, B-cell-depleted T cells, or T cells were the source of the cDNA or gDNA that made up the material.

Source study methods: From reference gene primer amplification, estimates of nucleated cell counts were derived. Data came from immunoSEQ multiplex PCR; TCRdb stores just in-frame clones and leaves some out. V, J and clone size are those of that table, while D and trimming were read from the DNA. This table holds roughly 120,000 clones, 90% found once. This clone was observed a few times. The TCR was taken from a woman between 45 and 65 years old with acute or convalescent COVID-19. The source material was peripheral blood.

As DNA, the CDR3 is TGTGCCAGCAGCTCAAGGGGGAAGAATGAGCAGTTCTTC. It yields the protein CASSSRGKNEQFF. This chain joins TRBV7-9 and TRBJ2-1; possibly TRBD1 for D (6 bases). V dropped 4 bases and J dropped 7 bases, with 11 bases sitting between them. Germline assignment: CDR1 SEHNR and CDR2 FQNEAQ (reference sequence). This CDR3 has 13 amino acids. Using reference TRBV7-9 and TRBJ2-1 for the parts outside the CDR3, the full variable domain is DTGVSQNPRHKITKRGQNVTFRCDPISEHNRLYWYRQTLGQGPEFLTYFQNEAQLEKSRLLSDRFSAERPKGSFSTLEIQRTEQGDSAMYLCASSSRGKNEQFFGPGTRLTVL.